The rows below give T cell receptor beta chains drawn from one sample of a study of T cells in Graves' hyperthyroidism and ophthalmopathy. TCRdb reanalysed the multiplex PCR reads using MiXCR and keeps one entry per CDR3 protein. The profile shows 200,000 to 250,000 distinct CDR3 sequences, 15% to 20% of them singletons. The sample consisted of blood. These receptors all stem from a man between 35 and 55 years old with Graves' hyperthyroidism. Both conserved end residues are part of each CDR3. D genes are given only for firm matches. Not all rows give a size; the values are once, few, many and, for expanded clones, a class.

D gene: NA; J gene: TRBJ2-5; clone size: many; V gene: TRBV20-1; CDR3 DNA: TGCAGTGCTAGAGACACAACGGGGTTCCGAGAGACCCAGTACTTC; CDR3 protein: CSARDTTGFRETQYF
D gene: NA; J gene: TRBJ1-1; clone size: many; V gene: TRBV3-1; CDR3 DNA: TGTGCCAGCAGCTTCTCCGACAGGAAGAACACTGAAGCTTTCTTT; CDR3 protein: CASSFSDRKNTEAFF
D gene: NA; J gene: TRBJ2-1; clone size: many; V gene: TRBV2; CDR3 DNA: TGTGCCAGCCAGGACAGAGGAAATGAGCAGTTCTTC; CDR3 protein: CASQDRGNEQFF
D gene: TRBD2; J gene: TRBJ2-7; clone size: many; V gene: TRBV15; CDR3 DNA: TGTGCCACCAGCAGAGAATCCCCGGGACTACAGTACTTC; CDR3 protein: CATSRESPGLQYF
D gene: NA; J gene: TRBJ2-7; clone size: NA; V gene: TRBV6-9; CDR3 DNA: TGTGCCAGCAGTTACCATAAACCGGGACCCTTAGGCTACGAGCAGTACTTC; CDR3 protein: CASSYHKPGPLGYEQYF
D gene: TRBD1; J gene: TRBJ1-2; clone size: once; V gene: TRBV5-1; CDR3 DNA: TGCGCCAGCAGCCGGGCAGGGGGCAGTGGCTACACCTTC; CDR3 protein: CASSRAGGSGYTF
D gene: TRBD1; J gene: TRBJ2-7; clone size: NA; V gene: TRBV10-3; CDR3 DNA: TGTGCCATCGGCACAGGGGAAATTGACGAGCAGTACTTC; CDR3 protein: CAIGTGEIDEQYF
D gene: NA; J gene: TRBJ2-1; clone size: many; V gene: TRBV2; CDR3 DNA: TGTGCCAGCAAACTTCAGGGACGGGACAATGAGCAGTTCTTC; CDR3 protein: CASKLQGRDNEQFF
D gene: TRBD1; J gene: TRBJ1-2; clone size: once; V gene: TRBV28; CDR3 DNA: TGTGCCAGCAGTGACAGGGGTGGATACGGCTACACCTTC; CDR3 protein: CASSDRGGYGYTF
D gene: NA; J gene: TRBJ1-5; clone size: many; V gene: TRBV12-3/TRBV12-4; CDR3 DNA: TGTGCCAGCAGTTTTCAGGGTCCCAATCAGCCCCAGCATTTT; CDR3 protein: CASSFQGPNQPQHF
D gene: NA; J gene: TRBJ1-5; clone size: many; V gene: TRBV6-1; CDR3 DNA: TGTGCCAGCAGTGAGATAATGCGGGAATCAGGCCAGCCCCAGCATTTT; CDR3 protein: CASSEIMRESGQPQHF
D gene: TRBD2; J gene: TRBJ2-5; clone size: many; V gene: TRBV28; CDR3 DNA: TGTGCCAGCAGTTCACCGGGACTAGCGGGAGAGACCCAGTACTTC; CDR3 protein: CASSSPGLAGETQYF
D gene: NA; J gene: TRBJ2-1; clone size: many; V gene: TRBV28; CDR3 DNA: TGTGCCAGCAGGCGTTCGGGACGGTACAATGAGCAGTTCTTC; CDR3 protein: CASRRSGRYNEQFF
D gene: NA; J gene: TRBJ2-7; clone size: few; V gene: TRBV6-5; CDR3 DNA: TGTGCCAGCAGTTACTATCCGGCAGGCGAAAACTCCTACGAGCAGTACTTC; CDR3 protein: CASSYYPAGENSYEQYF
D gene: NA; J gene: TRBJ2-5; clone size: many; V gene: TRBV7-2; CDR3 DNA: TGTGCCAGCAGCGGACGGGGGACAGTACAAGAGACCCAGTACTTC; CDR3 protein: CASSGRGTVQETQYF
D gene: NA; J gene: TRBJ1-1; clone size: many; V gene: TRBV7-2; CDR3 DNA: TGTGCCAGCAGCTTCGGGGCAGGGGTGAACACTGAAGCTTTCTTT; CDR3 protein: CASSFGAGVNTEAFF
D gene: TRBD2; J gene: TRBJ2-7; clone size: many; V gene: TRBV7-8; CDR3 DNA: TGTGCCAGCAGCCCTTGGACTAGCGGGGGGGCCTACGAGCAGTACTTC; CDR3 protein: CASSPWTSGGAYEQYF